The 22 T cell receptor beta chains below come from one sample, sequenced in a study of shared clonotypes between healthy human individuals. TCRdb's table, derived via immunoSEQ multiplex PCR, lists solely in-frame clones and lacks some. The data contain about 2 million clones, approximately 95% of them seen just once; the ten biggest clones take up around 1.1%. CD8 cells classed as naive were CD45RO-negative and positively selected for CCR7, excluding terminally differentiated effector memory CD45RA+ cells. The source material was naive CD8+ T cells sorted from blood. These receptor sequences come from a man aged 18 to 30 in good health.

The CDR3 DNA reads TGTGCCAGCAGCGGGGGGGAGGCTGAAGCTTTCTTT. Protein sequence: CASSGGEAEAFF. The chain uses TRBV11-2 and TRBJ1-1; perhaps TRBD1 as D (5 bases). Germline V gene lookup returns CDR1 SGHAT and CDR2 FQNNGV. Trimming pared 5 bases from V and 6 bases from J, leaving 10 bases between. This CDR3 is built from 12 residues.

Details on this clone: At the DNA level, this CDR3 is encoded by other sequences in the same sample as well. The J gene is TRBJ2-7, the V gene TRBV5-6, with D uncertain. In germline, CDR1 is SGHDT, CDR2 YYEEEE. V lost 0 bases to trimming and J lost 5 bases, with 3 bases between them. This CDR3 comprises 11 residues. This CDR3 reads CASSLGHEQYF. CDR3 coding DNA: TGTGCCAGCAGCTTGGGTCACGAGCAGTACTTC. The full variable domain, its missing parts supplied by reference TRBV5-6 and TRBJ2-7, is DAGVTQSPTHLIKTRGQQVTLRCSPKSGHDTVSWYQQALGQGPQFIFQYYEEEERQRGNFPDRFSGHQFPNYSSELNVNALLLGDSALYLCASSLGHEQYFGPGTRLTVT.

Note on this clone: Other DNA variants within this sample encode the same CDR3. The J gene is TRBJ1-2, the V gene TRBV13; 9 nucleotides match TRBD1. The junction had 3 bases not matched to a gene; V was cut back by 5 bases and J by 2 bases. The CDR3 consists of 14 residues. Germline V gene data show CDR1 as PRHDT and CDR2 as FYEKMQ (reference sequence). DNA of the CDR3: TGTGCCAGCAGCCTGGGGACAGGGAACTATGGCTACACCTTC. Its translation: CASSLGTGNYGYTF.

The genes are TRBV27 and TRBJ1-1; maybe TRBD1 (5 bases). The germline CDR1 and CDR2 sequences are MNHEY and SMNVEV (reference sequence). V lost 7 bases, J lost 1 base, and 7 bases lay in between. The CDR3 contains 12 residues. As DNA, the CDR3 is TGTGCCAGCAAAGGGGCGAACACTGAAGCTTTCTTT. Protein product: CASKGANTEAFF.

This clone was recorded only once. The chain carries TRBV4-3 and TRBJ2-1, with 8 bases aligning to TRBD2. The CDR3 is 16 residues long. The germline V gene has CDR1 LGHNA and CDR2 YSLEER. J was trimmed by 5 bases and V by 0 bases; bases with no gene match: 6. As DNA, the CDR3 is TGCGCCAGCAGCCAAGATAGTAGCGGGATTAACAATGAGCAGTTCTTC. Amino acid sequence: CASSQDSSGINNEQFF.

The gene calls are TRBV29-1 and TRBJ2-3; D is uncertain. V was trimmed by 4 bases and J by 5 bases, leaving 10 bases between them. Germline V gene sequence: CDR1 SQVTM, CDR2 ANQGSEA. CDR3 length equals 12 residues. The CDR3 spells CSVGQYGDTQYF. The CDR3 bases are TGCAGCGTTGGTCAGTACGGAGATACGCAGTATTTT.

V usage is TRBV29-1 and J usage is TRBJ2-2; D is unclear. Germline V lookup: CDR1 SQVTM, CDR2 ANQGSEA. CDR3 length: 13 amino acids. V was trimmed by 1 base and J by 5 bases, leaving 8 bases between them. Here the CDR3 DNA reads TGCAGCGTTGAAGGACTGAGGACCGGGGAGCTGTTTTTT. It specifies CSVEGLRTGELFF.

This chain joins TRBV10-2 and TRBJ1-1, with 7 positions matching TRBD1. After removal of 6 bases from V and 8 bases from J, the junction contained 9 bases not matched to a gene. The CDR3 has 13 residues. Germline V lookup: CDR1 WSHSY, CDR2 SAAADI. CDR3 sequence reads: CASRGPQGLEAFF. Written as DNA, the CDR3 is TGCGCCAGCAGAGGGCCACAGGGGCTGGAAGCTTTCTTT.

The genes are TRBV4-3 and TRBJ2-7, with D possibly being TRBD2 (6 bases). Trimming stripped 0 bases from V and 5 bases from J, with 11 bases between. The CDR3 sequence is 14 residues long. CDR1 LGHNA and CDR2 YSLEER come from the germline V gene. Here the CDR3 DNA reads TGCGCCAGCAGCCAAGATTGGGGGGTGAACGAGCAGTACTTC. It is translated as CASSQDWGVNEQYF.

The chain links TRBV18 to TRBJ2-7; TRBD1 aligns across 9 bases. V lost 9 bases, J lost 5 bases, and 17 bases stayed unmatched. This CDR3 contains 16 residues. The germline V gene encodes CDR1 KGHSH and CDR2 LQKENI. The CDR3 region is CASGPSKGQGINEQYF. The CDR3 DNA follows: TGTGCCAGTGGCCCTTCGAAGGGACAGGGAATCAACGAGCAGTACTTC.

The V and J genes are TRBV27 and TRBJ2-2; no reliable D call. The ends were cut back, 5 bases at V and 1 base at J, with 11 bases in the middle. The CDR3 has 15 residues. Germline values: CDR1 MNHEY, CDR2 SMNVEV (reference sequence). This chain's CDR3 is CASSPAALNTGELFF. Here the CDR3 DNA reads TGTGCCAGCAGTCCTGCCGCATTGAACACCGGGGAGCTGTTTTTT.

This chain links TRBV5-4 with TRBJ2-7, with a weak D call TRBD2 (6 bases). With 2 bases removed from V and 7 bases from J, the gap between germline ends came to 13 bases. This CDR3 comprises 13 residues. The germline V gene has CDR1 SGHNT and CDR2 YYREEE (reference sequence). CDR3 bases: TGTGCCAGCAGCTTTGGACTACCAGGGGAGCAGTACTTC. It specifies CASSFGLPGEQYF.

This sequence joins TRBV11-1 and TRBJ2-7, with D unclear. Deletions cut 3 bases from V and 0 bases from J, with 6 bases between. The V gene's germline CDR1 is SGHAT and CDR2 FQDESV (reference sequence). The CDR3 contains 13 residues. For the CDR3, the DNA is TGTGCCAGCAGCTTGGCCTACTCCTACGAGCAGTACTTC. Translation: CASSLAYSYEQYF. Supplemented by reference TRBV11-1 and TRBJ2-7, the full variable domain reads EAEVAQSPRYKITEKSQAVAFWCDPISGHATLYWYRQILGQGPELLVQFQDESVVDDSQLPKDRFSAERLKGVDSTLKIQPAELGDSAMYLCASSLAYSYEQYFGPGTRLTVT.

Concerning this clone itself: The sample holds other DNA sequences that translate to the same CDR3. The rearrangement joins TRBV7-9 to TRBJ2-7, with D hard to call. The CDR3 has 12 amino acids. V dropped 3 bases and J dropped 1 base, with 4 bases sitting between them. Per the germline V gene, CDR1 is SEHNR and CDR2 is FQNEAQ (reference sequence). CDR3 nucleotides: TGTGCCAGCAGCTTGGGGTCCTACGAGCAGTACTTC. Translating gives CASSLGSYEQYF.

V gene TRBV11-2 combines with J gene TRBJ2-2; D possibly corresponds to TRBD2 (6 bases). The CDR3 sequence is 17 residues long. Trimming left V 0 bases short and J 0 bases short, with 11 bases between. Germline V gives CDR1 SGHAT, CDR2 FQNNGV. In DNA form, the CDR3 reads TGTGCCAGCAGCTTAGATAGGGCGGGGCCGAACACCGGGGAGCTGTTTTTT. Translated: CASSLDRAGPNTGELFF.

V gene TRBV5-6 combines with J gene TRBJ1-5; D might be TRBD1 (5 bases). V lost 4 bases and J 0 bases, leaving 17 bases between the germline ends. The germline CDR1 and CDR2 sequences are SGHDT and YYEEEE. This CDR3 spans 17 amino acids. CDR3 bases: TGTGCCAGCAGCGGCGGGGCGCAGAGGGCTAGCAATCAGCCCCAGCATTTT. Protein product: CASSGGAQRASNQPQHF.

The chain is built from TRBV28 and TRBJ2-7; TRBD1 matches 7 bases. Germline V gives CDR1 MDHEN, CDR2 SYDVKM. Losses at the gene ends were 6 bases for V and 7 bases for J; bases not matched to a gene: 9. This CDR3 region has 13 residues. Here the CDR3 DNA reads TGTGCCAGCAGGCGACAGGGCCTGGGAGAGCAGTACTTC. Residues: CASRRQGLGEQYF.

The J gene is TRBJ2-1, the V gene TRBV6-4, with no clear D. V gave up 2 bases and J gave up 6 bases, with 8 bases separating them. The CDR3 runs 13 residues. CDR1 is MRHNA and CDR2 is SNTAGT in the germline V gene. CDR3 sequence reads: CASSDGLFNEQFF. The CDR3 DNA follows: TGTGCCAGCAGTGACGGGCTGTTCAATGAGCAGTTCTTC.

The V call is TRBV10-2, the J call TRBJ2-3; 7 positions agree with TRBD2. Trimming cost V 5 bases and J 2 bases; bases outside gene matches: 7. The germline V gene has CDR1 WSHSY and CDR2 SAAADI. The CDR3 runs 15 residues. The CDR3 DNA sequence: TGCGCCAGCAGTTCTAGCGGACATAACACAGATACGCAGTATTTT. Its translation is CASSSSGHNTDTQYF.

This chain uses TRBV9 with TRBJ2-1; D unclear. Germline CDR1 reads SGDLS; CDR2 reads YYNGEE. Trimming took 4 bases from V and 6 from J, leaving 8 bases between them. This CDR3 spans 12 amino acids. CDR3 in amino acids: CASSSGFNEQFF. CDR3 nucleotides: TGTGCCAGCAGCTCGGGTTTCAATGAGCAGTTCTTC. The entire variable domain, with the rest obtained from reference TRBV9 and TRBJ2-1, is as follows: DSGVTQTPKHLITATGQRVTLRCSPRSGDLSVYWYQQSLDQGLQFLIQYYNGEERAKGNILERFSAQQFPDLHSELNLSSLELGDSALYFCASSSGFNEQFFGPGTRLTVL.

The chain employs TRBV4-1 and TRBJ2-7; TRBD2 aligns across 9 bases. The V gene end was trimmed by 2 bases and the J gene end by 4 bases; junction bases not matched to a gene: 6. In germline, CDR1 is MGHRA, CDR2 YSYEKL. CDR3 length equals 15 residues. CDR3 region: CASSQLTTSGYEQYF. The DNA of the CDR3 is TGCGCCAGCAGCCAACTAACTACTAGCGGGTACGAGCAGTACTTC.

Here the CDR3 reads CASRLTGGADGYTF. The CDR3 bases are TGTGCCAGCAGGCTGACAGGGGGCGCGGATGGCTACACCTTC. The chain combines TRBV27 with TRBJ1-2; the match to TRBD1 covers 10 bases. From germline, CDR1 is MNHEY and CDR2 SMNVEV (reference sequence). The CDR3 consists of 14 residues. With V trimmed by 6 bases and J by 6 bases, 7 bases remained unmatched.